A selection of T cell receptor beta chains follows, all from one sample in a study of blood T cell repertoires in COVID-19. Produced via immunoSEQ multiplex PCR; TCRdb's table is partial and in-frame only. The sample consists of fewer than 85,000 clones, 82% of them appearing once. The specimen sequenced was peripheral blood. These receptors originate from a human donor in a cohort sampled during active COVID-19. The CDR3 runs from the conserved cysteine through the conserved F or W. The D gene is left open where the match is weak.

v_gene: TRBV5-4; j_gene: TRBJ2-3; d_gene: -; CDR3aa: CASSPGGIGRSTDTQYF; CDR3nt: TGTGCCAGCAGCCCTGGTGGTATAGGGAGAAGCACAGATACGCAGTATTTT
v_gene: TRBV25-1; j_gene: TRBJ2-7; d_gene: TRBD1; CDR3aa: CASSLEQGAIEQYF; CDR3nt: TGTGCCAGCAGTCTCGAACAGGGGGCGATAGAGCAGTACTTC
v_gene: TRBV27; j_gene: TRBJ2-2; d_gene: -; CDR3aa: CASSGRGPNTGELFF; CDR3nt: TGTGCCAGCAGTGGCAGGGGCCCGAACACCGGGGAGCTGTTTTTT
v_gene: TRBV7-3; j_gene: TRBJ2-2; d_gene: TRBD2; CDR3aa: CASSSLAGANTGELFF; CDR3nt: TGTGCCAGCAGCTCACTAGCGGGGGCCAACACCGGGGAGCTGTTTTTT
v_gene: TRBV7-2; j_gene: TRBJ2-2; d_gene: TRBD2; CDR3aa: CASSPERGVWWELFF; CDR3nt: TGTGCCAGCAGCCCCGAGCGGGGGGTTTGGTGGGAGCTGTTTTTT
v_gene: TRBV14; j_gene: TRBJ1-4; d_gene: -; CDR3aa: CASSHRRTATNEKLFF; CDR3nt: TGTGCCAGCAGCCACCGAAGGACAGCAACTAATGAAAAACTGTTTTTT
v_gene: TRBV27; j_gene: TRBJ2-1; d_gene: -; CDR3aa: CASSSASGVGEQFF; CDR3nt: TGTGCCAGCAGTTCCGCCTCGGGGGTTGGTGAGCAGTTCTTC
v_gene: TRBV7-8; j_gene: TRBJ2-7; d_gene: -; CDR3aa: CASSSTGQTYEQYF; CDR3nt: TGTGCCAGCAGCTCGACAGGCCAAACCTACGAGCAGTACTTC
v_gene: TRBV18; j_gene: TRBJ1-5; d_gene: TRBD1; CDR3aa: CASSPAQGARNQPQHF; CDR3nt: TGTGCCAGCTCACCTGCACAGGGGGCGCGTAATCAGCCCCAGCATTTT
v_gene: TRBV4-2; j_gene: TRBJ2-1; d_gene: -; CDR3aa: CASSRGARVDEQFF; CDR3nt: TGTGCCAGCAGCCGGGGAGCCCGCGTCGATGAGCAGTTCTTC
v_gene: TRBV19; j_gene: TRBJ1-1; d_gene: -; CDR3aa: CASSIITKNTEAFF; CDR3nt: TGTGCCAGTAGTATAATTACAAAGAACACTGAAGCTTTCTTT